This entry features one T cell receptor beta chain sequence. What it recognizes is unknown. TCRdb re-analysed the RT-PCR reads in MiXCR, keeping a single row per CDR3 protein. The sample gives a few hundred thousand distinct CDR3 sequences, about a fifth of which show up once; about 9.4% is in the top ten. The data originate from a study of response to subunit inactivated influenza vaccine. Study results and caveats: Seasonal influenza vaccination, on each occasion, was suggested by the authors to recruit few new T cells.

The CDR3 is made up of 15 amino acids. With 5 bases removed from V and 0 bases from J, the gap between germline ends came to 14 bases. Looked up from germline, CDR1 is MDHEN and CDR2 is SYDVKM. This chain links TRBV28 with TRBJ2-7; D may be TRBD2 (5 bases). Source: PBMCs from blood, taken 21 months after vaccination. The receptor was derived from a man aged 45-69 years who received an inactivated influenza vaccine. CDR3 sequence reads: CASSLSRTLSYEQYF. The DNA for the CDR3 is TGTGCCAGCAGTCTAAGCAGGACTCTCTCCTACGAGCAGTACTTC.